This entry features one TCR beta chain sequence. This sample was included in a study of T cells expressing NK-cell markers. TCRdb reprocessed the 5' RACE reads and stores each CDR3 protein as one record, lacking DNA. The sample data list 150,000 to 180,000 distinct CDR3 sequences. Germline CDR1 is KGHDR and CDR2 is SFDVKD. This CDR3 has 16 amino acids. This clonotype originated in a woman aged 45 to 65 in good health. The sample was blood T cells: a sorted CD56 or NKG2C T cell subset, CD4+ or CD8+ T cells, or bulk PBMC T cells (not recorded which). The V gene is TRBV24-1, the J gene TRBJ2-1; TCRdb designates TRBD1, a call that cannot be tested without DNA. The CDR3 region is CATSDLPGTSVDEQFF.